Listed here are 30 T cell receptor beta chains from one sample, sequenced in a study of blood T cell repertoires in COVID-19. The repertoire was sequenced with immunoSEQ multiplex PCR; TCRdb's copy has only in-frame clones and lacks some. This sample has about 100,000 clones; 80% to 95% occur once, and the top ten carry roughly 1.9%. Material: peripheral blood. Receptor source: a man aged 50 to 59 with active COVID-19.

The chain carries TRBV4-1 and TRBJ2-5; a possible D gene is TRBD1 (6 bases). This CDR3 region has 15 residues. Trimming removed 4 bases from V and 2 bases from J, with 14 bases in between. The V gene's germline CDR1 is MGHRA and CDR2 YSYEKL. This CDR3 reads CASSPPDRGQETQYF. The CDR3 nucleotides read TGCGCCAGCAGCCCCCCGGATAGGGGGCAAGAGACCCAGTACTTC.

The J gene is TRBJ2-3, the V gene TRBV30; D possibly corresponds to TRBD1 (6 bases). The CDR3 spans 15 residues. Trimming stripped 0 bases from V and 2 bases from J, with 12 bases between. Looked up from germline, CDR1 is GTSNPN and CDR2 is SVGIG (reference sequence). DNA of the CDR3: TGTGCCTGGAGTGTACCCAGGGGCGTCACAGATACGCAGTATTTT. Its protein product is CAWSVPRGVTDTQYF.

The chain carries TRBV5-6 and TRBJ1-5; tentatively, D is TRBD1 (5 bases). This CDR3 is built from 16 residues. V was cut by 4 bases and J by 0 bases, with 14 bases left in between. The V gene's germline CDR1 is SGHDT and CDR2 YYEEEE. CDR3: CASSQHRQISNQPQHF. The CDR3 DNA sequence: TGTGCCAGCAGCCAACACCGACAGATTAGCAATCAGCCCCAGCATTTT.

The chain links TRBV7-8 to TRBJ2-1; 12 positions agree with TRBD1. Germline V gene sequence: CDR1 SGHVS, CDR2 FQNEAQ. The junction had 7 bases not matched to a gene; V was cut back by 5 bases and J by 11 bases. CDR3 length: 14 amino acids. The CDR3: CASSLGDRGPQQFF. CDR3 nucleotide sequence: TGTGCCAGCAGCCTAGGGGACAGGGGGCCCCAGCAGTTCTTC.

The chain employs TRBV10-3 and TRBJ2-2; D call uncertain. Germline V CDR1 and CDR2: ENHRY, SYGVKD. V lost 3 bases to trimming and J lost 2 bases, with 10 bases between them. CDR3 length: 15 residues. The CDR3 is CAISELTTNTGELFF. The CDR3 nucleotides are TGTGCCATCAGTGAACTTACTACCAACACCGGGGAGCTGTTTTTT.

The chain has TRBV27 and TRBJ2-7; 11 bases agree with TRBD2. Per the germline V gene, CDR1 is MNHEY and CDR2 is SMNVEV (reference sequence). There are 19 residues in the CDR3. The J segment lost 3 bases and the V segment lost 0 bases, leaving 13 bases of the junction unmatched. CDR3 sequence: CASSLSPLVAGGRNYEQYF. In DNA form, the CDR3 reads TGTGCCAGCAGTTTATCCCCCCTGGTAGCGGGGGGGAGGAACTACGAGCAGTACTTC.

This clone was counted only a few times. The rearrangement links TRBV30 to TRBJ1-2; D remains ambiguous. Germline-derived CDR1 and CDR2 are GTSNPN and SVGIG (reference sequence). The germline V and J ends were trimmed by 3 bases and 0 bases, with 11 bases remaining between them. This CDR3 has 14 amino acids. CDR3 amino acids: CAWRPRGTNYGYTF. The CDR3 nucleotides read TGTGCCTGGAGACCCCGGGGTACTAACTATGGCTACACCTTC.

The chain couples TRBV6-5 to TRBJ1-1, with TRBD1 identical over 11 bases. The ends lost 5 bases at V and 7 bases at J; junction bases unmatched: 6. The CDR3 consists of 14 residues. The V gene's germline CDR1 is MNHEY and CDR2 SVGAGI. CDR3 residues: CASSPPGQGVEAFF. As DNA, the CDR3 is TGTGCCAGCAGTCCCCCGGGACAGGGGGTTGAAGCTTTCTTT.

For the CDR3, the DNA is TGTGCCAGCAGCTTAGGGACAGTTCGCTCTGGAAACACCATATATTTT. Protein product: CASSLGTVRSGNTIYF. This chain connects TRBV7-2 to TRBJ1-3, with a tentative D call TRBD1 (6 bases). With 1 base removed from V and 0 bases from J, the gap between germline ends came to 10 bases. CDR1 and CDR2 from the germline V gene are SGHTA and FQGNSA. CDR3 size: 16 residues.

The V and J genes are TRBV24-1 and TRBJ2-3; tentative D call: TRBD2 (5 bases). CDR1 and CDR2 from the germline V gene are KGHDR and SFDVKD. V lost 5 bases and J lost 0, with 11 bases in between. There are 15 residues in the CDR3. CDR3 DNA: TGTGCCACCAGTGTTAACGGGATTAGCACAGATACGCAGTATTTT. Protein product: CATSVNGISTDTQYF.

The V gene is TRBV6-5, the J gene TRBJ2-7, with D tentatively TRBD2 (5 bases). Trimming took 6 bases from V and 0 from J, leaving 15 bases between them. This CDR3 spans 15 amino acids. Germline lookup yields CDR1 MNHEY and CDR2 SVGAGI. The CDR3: CASRSRDVSSYEQYF. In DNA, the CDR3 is TGTGCCAGCAGATCCCGGGATGTATCCTCCTACGAGCAGTACTTC.

The CDR3 loop is CASSHYRTSAYNEQFF. The CDR3 DNA reads TGTGCCAGCAGCCACTATCGGACTAGCGCCTACAATGAGCAGTTCTTC. The chain combines TRBV3-1 (or the pseudogene TRBV3-2) with TRBJ2-1; 9 bases match TRBD2. The CDR3 consists of 16 residues. Germline-derived CDR1 and CDR2 are LGHDT and YNNKEL (reference sequence). The trim removed 3 bases at V and 2 bases at J, leaving 5 bases unmatched.

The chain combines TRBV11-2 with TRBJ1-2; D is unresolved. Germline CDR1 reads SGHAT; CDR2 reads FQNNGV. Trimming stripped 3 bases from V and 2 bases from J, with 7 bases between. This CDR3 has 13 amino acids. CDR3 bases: TGTGCCAGCAGCTTCGTACAGAACTATGGCTACACCTTC. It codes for CASSFVQNYGYTF.

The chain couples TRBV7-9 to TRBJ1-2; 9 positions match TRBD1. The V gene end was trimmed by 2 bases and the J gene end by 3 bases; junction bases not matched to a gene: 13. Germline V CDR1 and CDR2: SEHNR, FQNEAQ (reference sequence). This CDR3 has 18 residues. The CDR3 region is CASSLLFTGGPRDYGYTF. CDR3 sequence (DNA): TGTGCCAGCAGCTTATTATTTACAGGGGGCCCTAGGGACTATGGCTACACCTTC.

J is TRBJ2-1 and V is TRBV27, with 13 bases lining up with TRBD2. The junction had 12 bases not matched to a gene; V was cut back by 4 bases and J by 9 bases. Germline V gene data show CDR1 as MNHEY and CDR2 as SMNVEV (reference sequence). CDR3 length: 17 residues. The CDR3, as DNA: TGTGCCAGCAGTTCCCTCACTAGCGGGGGGGGGAGTGGTGAGCAGTTCTTC. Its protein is CASSSLTSGGGSGEQFF.

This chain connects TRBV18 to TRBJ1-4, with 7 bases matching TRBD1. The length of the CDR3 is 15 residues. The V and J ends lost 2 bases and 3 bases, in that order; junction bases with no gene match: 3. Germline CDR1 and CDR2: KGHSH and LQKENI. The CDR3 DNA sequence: TGTGCCAGCTCACCAGGGACAGTGTCTAATGAAAAACTGTTTTTT. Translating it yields CASSPGTVSNEKLFF. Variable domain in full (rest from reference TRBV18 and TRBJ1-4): NAGVMQNPRHLVRRRGQEARLRCSPMKGHSHVYWYRQLPEEGLKFMVYLQKENIIDESGMPKERFSAEFPKEGPSILRIQQVVRGDSAAYFCASSPGTVSNEKLFFGSGTQLSVL.

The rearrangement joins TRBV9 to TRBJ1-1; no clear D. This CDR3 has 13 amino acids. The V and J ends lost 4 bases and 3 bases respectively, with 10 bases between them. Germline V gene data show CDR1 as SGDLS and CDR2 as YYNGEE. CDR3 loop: CASSRRGDTEAFF. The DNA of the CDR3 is TGTGCCAGCAGCCGGCGGGGAGACACTGAAGCTTTCTTT.

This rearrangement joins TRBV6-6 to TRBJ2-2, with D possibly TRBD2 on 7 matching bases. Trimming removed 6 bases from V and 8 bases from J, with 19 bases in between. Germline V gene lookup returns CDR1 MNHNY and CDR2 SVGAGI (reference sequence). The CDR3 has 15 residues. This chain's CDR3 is CASSPGVRETGELFF. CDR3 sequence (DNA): TGTGCCAGCAGCCCAGGGGTGCGGGAGACGGGGGAGCTGTTTTTT.

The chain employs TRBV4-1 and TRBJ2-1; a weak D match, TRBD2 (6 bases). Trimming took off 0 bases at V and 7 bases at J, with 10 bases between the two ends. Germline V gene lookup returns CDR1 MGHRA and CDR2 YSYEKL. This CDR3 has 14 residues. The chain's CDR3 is CASSQDDLANEQFF. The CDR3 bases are TGCGCCAGCAGCCAAGACGATCTAGCGAATGAGCAGTTCTTC.

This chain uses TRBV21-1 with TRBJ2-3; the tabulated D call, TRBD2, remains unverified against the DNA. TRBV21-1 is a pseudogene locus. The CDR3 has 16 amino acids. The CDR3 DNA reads TGTGCCAGCAGCAAAGGGGCTAGCGGGAGGGTAGATACGCAGTATTTT. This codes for CASSKGASGRVDTQYF.

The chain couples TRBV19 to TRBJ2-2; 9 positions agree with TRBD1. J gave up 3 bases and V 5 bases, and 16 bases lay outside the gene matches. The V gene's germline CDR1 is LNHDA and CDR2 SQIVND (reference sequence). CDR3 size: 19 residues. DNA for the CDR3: TGTGCCAGTAGTTGGAACAGGGGGCCCATCCTACTAGACACCGGGGAGCTGTTTTTT. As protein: CASSWNRGPILLDTGELFF.

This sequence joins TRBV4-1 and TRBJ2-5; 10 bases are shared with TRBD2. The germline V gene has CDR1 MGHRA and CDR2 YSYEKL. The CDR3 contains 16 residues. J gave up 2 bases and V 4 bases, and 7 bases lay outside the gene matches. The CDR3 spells CASSRGLAVIQETQYF. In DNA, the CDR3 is TGCGCCAGCAGCCGAGGACTAGCGGTGATTCAAGAGACCCAGTACTTC.

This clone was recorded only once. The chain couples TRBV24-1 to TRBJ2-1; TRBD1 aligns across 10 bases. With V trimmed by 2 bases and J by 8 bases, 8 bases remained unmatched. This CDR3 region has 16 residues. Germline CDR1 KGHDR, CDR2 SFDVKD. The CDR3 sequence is CATSDYGTGATDEQFF. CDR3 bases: TGTGCCACCAGTGATTATGGGACAGGGGCCACCGATGAGCAGTTCTTC.

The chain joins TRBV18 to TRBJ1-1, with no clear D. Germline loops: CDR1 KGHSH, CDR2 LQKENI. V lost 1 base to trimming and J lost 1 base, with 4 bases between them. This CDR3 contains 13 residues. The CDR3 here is CASSPLQNTEAFF. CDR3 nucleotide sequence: TGTGCCAGCTCACCACTACAGAACACTGAAGCTTTCTTT.

CDR3 DNA sequence: TGTGCCAGCAGCTCGGGACTAGCGGGAGCAAGTGAGCAGTTCTTC. Translated: CASSSGLAGASEQFF. This chain connects TRBV5-4 to TRBJ2-1, with 14 bases matching TRBD2. V lost 3 bases, J lost 9 bases, and 5 bases stayed unmatched. CDR1 is SGHNT, CDR2 YYREEE, per germline (reference sequence). The CDR3 has 15 residues.

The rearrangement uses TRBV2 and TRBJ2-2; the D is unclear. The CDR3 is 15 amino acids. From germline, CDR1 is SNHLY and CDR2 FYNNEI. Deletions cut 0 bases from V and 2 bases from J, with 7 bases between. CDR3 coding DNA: TGTGCCAGCAGTGAAGCGGAGCGAAACACCGGGGAGCTGTTTTTT. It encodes CASSEAERNTGELFF.

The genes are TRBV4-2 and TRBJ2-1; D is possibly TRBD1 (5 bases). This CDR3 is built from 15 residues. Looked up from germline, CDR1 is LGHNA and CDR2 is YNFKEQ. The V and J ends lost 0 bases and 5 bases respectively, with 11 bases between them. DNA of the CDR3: TGTGCCAGCAGCCAAGAGGGGCTAGGAGACAATGAGCAGTTCTTC. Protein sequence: CASSQEGLGDNEQFF.

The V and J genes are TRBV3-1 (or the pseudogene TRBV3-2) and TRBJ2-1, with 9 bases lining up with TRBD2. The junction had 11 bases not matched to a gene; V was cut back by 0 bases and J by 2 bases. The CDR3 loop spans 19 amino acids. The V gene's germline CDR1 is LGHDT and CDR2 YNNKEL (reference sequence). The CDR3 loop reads CASSQEGGATSGPYNEQFF. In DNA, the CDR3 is TGTGCCAGCAGCCAAGAGGGAGGGGCGACTAGCGGCCCCTACAATGAGCAGTTCTTC.

The CDR3 DNA is TGTGCCAGTAGTGCAGGGACTAGCCGGACCCACAATGAGCAGTTCTTC. As protein: CASSAGTSRTHNEQFF. The V call is TRBV19, the J call TRBJ2-1; 9 bases map to TRBD2. Germline V gene sequence: CDR1 LNHDA, CDR2 SQIVND (reference sequence). The CDR3 totals 16 residues. The J segment lost 5 bases and the V segment lost 5 bases, leaving 10 bases of the junction unmatched.

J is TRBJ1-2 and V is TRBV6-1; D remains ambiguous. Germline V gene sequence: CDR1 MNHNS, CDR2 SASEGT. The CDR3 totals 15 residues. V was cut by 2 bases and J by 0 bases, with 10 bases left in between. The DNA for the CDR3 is TGTGCCAGCAGTGAAAATATGGCAACTAACTATGGCTACACCTTC. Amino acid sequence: CASSENMATNYGYTF.